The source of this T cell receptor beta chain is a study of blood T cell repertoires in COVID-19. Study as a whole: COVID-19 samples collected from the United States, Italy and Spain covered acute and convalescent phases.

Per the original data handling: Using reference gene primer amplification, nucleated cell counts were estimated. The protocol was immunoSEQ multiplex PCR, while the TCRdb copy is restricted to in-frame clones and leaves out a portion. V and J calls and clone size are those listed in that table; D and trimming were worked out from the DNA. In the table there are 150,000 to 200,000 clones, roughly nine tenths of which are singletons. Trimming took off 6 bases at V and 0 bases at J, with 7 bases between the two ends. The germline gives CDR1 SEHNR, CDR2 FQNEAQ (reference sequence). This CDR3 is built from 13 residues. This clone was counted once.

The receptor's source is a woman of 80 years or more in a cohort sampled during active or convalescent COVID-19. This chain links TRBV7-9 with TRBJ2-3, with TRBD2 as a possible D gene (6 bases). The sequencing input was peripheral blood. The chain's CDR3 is CASREGSTDTQYF. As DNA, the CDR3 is TGTGCCAGCAGGGAGGGGAGCACAGATACGCAGTATTTT. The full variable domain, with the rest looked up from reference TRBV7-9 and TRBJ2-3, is DTGVSQNPRHKITKRGQNVTFRCDPISEHNRLYWYRQTLGQGPEFLTYFQNEAQLEKSRLLSDRFSAERPKGSFSTLEIQRTEQGDSAMYLCASREGSTDTQYFGPGTRLTVL.